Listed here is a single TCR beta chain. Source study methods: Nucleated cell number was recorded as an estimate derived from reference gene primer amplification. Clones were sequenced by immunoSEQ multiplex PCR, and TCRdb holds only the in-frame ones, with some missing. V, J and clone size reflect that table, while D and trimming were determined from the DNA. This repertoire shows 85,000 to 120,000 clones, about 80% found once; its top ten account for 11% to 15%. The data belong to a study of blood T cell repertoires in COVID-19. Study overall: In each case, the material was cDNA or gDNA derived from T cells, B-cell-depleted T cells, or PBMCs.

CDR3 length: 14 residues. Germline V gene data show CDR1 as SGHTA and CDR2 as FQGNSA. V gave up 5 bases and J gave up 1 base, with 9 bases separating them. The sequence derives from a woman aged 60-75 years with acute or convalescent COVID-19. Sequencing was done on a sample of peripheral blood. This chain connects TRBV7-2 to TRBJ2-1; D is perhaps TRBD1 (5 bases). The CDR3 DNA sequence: TGTGCCAGCAGCCAGGGTATGTCCTACAATGAGCAGTTCTTC. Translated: CASSQGMSYNEQFF.